This TCR beta chain was documented in a study of graft-versus-host responses after intestinal transplantation. Per the germline V gene, CDR1 is MNHNY and CDR2 is SVGAGI (reference sequence). V lost 9 bases and J lost 1; bases outside the gene matches: 5. The CDR3 totals 14 residues. Sequencing used immunoSEQ multiplex PCR; TCRdb keeps in-frame clones, though not all of them. This table holds tens of thousands of clones, around 90% found once. The TCR sequence derives from a human patient who received an intestinal transplant, so some T cells may come from the graft donor. The sequencing here drew on PBMCs, taken 26 days after transplant. This chain connects TRBV6-6 to TRBJ2-3; 9 nucleotides line up with TRBD1. CDR3 protein: CASTGTGRTDTQYF. CDR3 sequence (DNA): TGTGCCAGTACCGGGACAGGGCGCACAGATACGCAGTATTTT.